Listed below are T cell receptor beta chains from one sample, sequenced in a study of shared clonotypes between healthy human individuals. The repertoire was sequenced with immunoSEQ multiplex PCR; TCRdb's copy has only in-frame clones and lacks some. The table includes fewer than 600,000 clones, approximately 80% detected once. Input material: PBMCs. The receptors here all came from a middle-aged woman in good health. Some clones in this sample may be carry-over from other donors' samples. CDR3s leave out the opening cysteine and the closing phenylalanine or tryptophan.

V gene | CDR3 protein
TRBV29-1 | SVLTGGKSYEQY
TRBV27 | ASRPNSGANVLT
TRBV19 | ASKFGAVGTYEQY
TRBV7-8 | ASSNMAGGEHNEQF
TRBV15 | ATSGVDRAPYNEQF
TRBV9 | ASSPGGGQGYETQY
TRBV7-9 | ASSRSSGSSYNEQF
TRBV29-1 | SVGGQNKETQY
TRBV9 | ASSVEGALGYEQY
TRBV5-4 | ASSLAPAKMNEKLF
TRBV2 | ASSDRAKNQPQH
TRBV11-3 | ASSLTSGILDTQY
TRBV23-1 | ASPRGDPMSSYEQY
TRBV2 | ASSDRQGAQH
TRBV7-9 | ASSPPGYEQY
TRBV2 | ASSEARGRAAEQY
TRBV10-3 | AISGTVNTEAF
TRBV2 | ASSQLASNTGELF